The rows below give T cell receptor beta chains drawn from one sample of a study of T-cell memory formation after mild COVID-19. MiXCR, applied by TCRdb to the 5' RACE reads, yields one record per CDR3 protein. This table holds more than 200,000 distinct CDR3 sequences, about 16% found once. Sequences were obtained from PBMCs or a T cell subset sorted from them (not recorded which). Receptors were obtained from a man aged 18 to 29 who had mild COVID-19 (a few samples of this study predate the infection). Cell type and time point are not known. The CDR3 runs from the conserved cysteine through the conserved F or W. Fields, in order: CDR3 length, J gene, D gene, clone size, V gene, CDR3 protein, CDR3 DNA. A D gene is named only where the DNA matches it firmly. Only some rows state a clone size, as once, few, many or a class for expanded clones.

>13|TRBJ1-4|-|-|TRBV5-1
CASSQTGNEKLFF
TGCGCCAGCAGTCAAACAGGAAATGAAAAACTGTTTTTT
>14|TRBJ1-5|-|-|TRBV2
CASSVVGRNQPQHF
TGTGCCAGCAGTGTCGTAGGGCGCAATCAGCCCCAGCATTTT
>13|TRBJ1-5|-|few|TRBV20-1
CSAPGRVGQPQHF
TGCAGTGCTCCTGGCCGGGTCGGGCAGCCCCAGCATTTT
>12|TRBJ1-2|-|few|TRBV2
CASLHENYGYTF
TGTGCCAGCTTACATGAGAACTATGGCTACACCTTC
>14|TRBJ1-1|-|few|TRBV7-2
CASSLDRANDEAFF
TGTGCCAGCAGCTTAGACAGGGCAAACGATGAAGCTTTCTTT
>14|TRBJ1-5|-|-|TRBV12-3/TRBV12-4
CASRSQQGNQPQHF
TGTGCCAGCAGGAGCCAACAGGGTAATCAGCCCCAGCATTTT
>14|TRBJ2-3|-|few|TRBV20-1
CSAADISAADTQYF
TGCAGTGCCGCCGACATATCCGCTGCCGATACGCAGTATTTT
>14|TRBJ1-1|-|few|TRBV6-2/TRBV6-3
CASSYAGVNTEAFF
TGTGCCAGCAGTTACGCAGGGGTAAACACTGAAGCTTTCTTT
>16|TRBJ2-2|-|-|TRBV19
CASSIRDTINTGELFF
TGTGCCAGTAGTATCCGGGACACCATCAACACCGGGGAGCTGTTTTTT
>14|TRBJ2-3|TRBD2|few|TRBV7-2
CASRGGLSTDTQYF
TGTGCCAGCCGGGGGGGCCTTAGCACAGATACGCAGTATTTT
>16|TRBJ1-1|-|few|TRBV6-1
CASTETGTYLNTEAFF
TGTGCCAGCACCGAAACAGGGACGTATCTGAACACTGAAGCTTTCTTT
>11|TRBJ1-2|-|-|TRBV28
CASSMTRGYTF
TGTGCCAGCAGCATGACCAGGGGCTACACCTTC
>16|TRBJ2-1|TRBD2|few|TRBV20-1
CSARATWRGWYNEQFF
TGCAGTGCTAGAGCAACTTGGCGGGGGTGGTACAATGAGCAGTTCTTC
>12|TRBJ1-6|-|-|TRBV5-6
CASSWSNSPLHF
TGTGCCAGCAGCTGGAGTAATTCACCCCTCCACTTT
>13|TRBJ1-2|-|-|TRBV7-8
CASSLTGTWGYTF
TGTGCCAGCAGCTTAACGGGGACTTGGGGCTACACCTTC
>13|TRBJ1-2|TRBD1|many|TRBV12-3/TRBV12-4
CASTRTGGYGYTF
TGTGCCAGCACCCGGACAGGGGGCTATGGCTACACCTTC
>14|TRBJ2-2|TRBD1|few|TRBV5-1
CASALQGATGELFF
TGCGCCAGCGCGCTACAGGGGGCGACCGGGGAGCTGTTTTTT
>15|TRBJ1-2|-|-|TRBV3-1
CASSQGRTPPYGYTF
TGTGCCAGCAGCCAAGGCCGCACACCCCCCTATGGCTACACCTTC
>13|TRBJ1-2|-|-|TRBV12-5
CASGLTFNYGYTF
TGTGCTAGTGGTTTGACTTTCAACTATGGCTACACCTTC
>16|TRBJ2-3|TRBD2|few|TRBV5-4
CASSDGASGGTDTQYF
TGTGCCAGCAGCGACGGGGCTAGCGGGGGGACAGATACGCAGTATTTT
>14|TRBJ1-4|-|few|TRBV6-5
CASSYGAGREKLFF
TGTGCCAGCAGTTATGGCGCAGGGCGGGAAAAACTGTTTTTT
>16|TRBJ1-3|TRBD1|few|TRBV5-1
CASSLVGQVSGNTIYF
TGCGCCAGCAGCTTGGTGGGACAGGTCTCTGGAAACACCATATATTTT
>15|TRBJ2-6|-|-|TRBV5-8
CASHTRGPGANVLTF
TGTGCCAGCCACACGCGGGGGCCTGGGGCCAACGTCCTGACTTTC
>17|TRBJ2-3|-|few|TRBV4-3
CASSQENKGQYTDTQYF
TGCGCCAGCAGCCAAGAGAACAAAGGACAGTACACAGATACGCAGTATTTT
>13|TRBJ1-1|-|few|TRBV7-2
CASSLWENTEAFF
TGTGCCAGCAGCTTATGGGAGAACACTGAAGCTTTCTTT
>15|TRBJ2-3|-|-|TRBV6-5
CASSYSGGQADTQYF
TGTGCCAGCAGTTACTCGGGGGGGCAGGCAGATACGCAGTATTTT
>13|TRBJ2-5|-|few|TRBV2
CASNGQWQETQYF
TGTGCCAGCAACGGACAGTGGCAAGAGACCCAGTACTTC